The entry that follows covers one TCR beta chain sequence. Trimming took 4 bases from V and 3 from J; bases not matched to a gene: 26. This CDR3 spans 21 amino acids. Germline V gene sequence: CDR1 SEHNR, CDR2 FQNEAQ (reference sequence). This sample stems from a study of T cells in Graves' hyperthyroidism and ophthalmopathy. RNA transcripts yielded amplified TCR beta CDR3 regions. Using the HTBI primer set, a first-round RT-PCR was run on the TCR CDR3. Each CDR3 protein gets one entry after TCRdb re-called the multiplex PCR reads with MiXCR. This sample has a few hundred thousand distinct CDR3 sequences; roughly 14% occur once, and the top ten carry roughly an eighth.

Sequenced input: blood. The TCR was taken from a woman between 18 and 29 years old with Graves' hyperthyroidism. V and J are TRBV7-9 and TRBJ2-7; TRBD2 aligns across 8 bases. The CDR3 here is CASSSLGSGSQKLLWGYEQYF. The CDR3 nucleotides read TGTGCCAGCAGCTCCCTTGGGAGCGGGAGCCAGAAACTACTTTGGGGCTACGAGCAGTACTTC.